The 27 T cell receptor beta chains below come from one sample, sequenced in a study of blood T cell repertoires in COVID-19. Method: immunoSEQ multiplex PCR; TCRdb's copy keeps in-frame clones and lacks some. Among roughly 150,000 clones, about four fifths were seen once, and the ten largest hold approximately 13%. Sequencing was performed on peripheral blood. All receptors derive from a woman older than 75 with acute or convalescent COVID-19.

This clone was counted at least ten times. Other DNA sequences within the sample encode an identical CDR3. The chain couples TRBV3-1 (or the pseudogene TRBV3-2) to TRBJ1-1; D is unclear. This CDR3 spans 14 amino acids. CDR1 is LGHDT, CDR2 YNNKEL, per germline (reference sequence). V gave up 1 base and J gave up 1 base, with 7 bases separating them. CDR3 amino acids: CASSQGTGNTEAFF. The CDR3, as DNA: TGTGCCAGCAGCCAAGGAACCGGGAACACTGAAGCTTTCTTT.

The rearrangement joins TRBV19 to TRBJ1-4; 8 bases align to TRBD1. In germline, CDR1 is LNHDA, CDR2 SQIVND (reference sequence). The trim removed 5 bases at V and 8 bases at J, leaving 7 bases unmatched. There are 14 residues in the CDR3. The CDR3 DNA reads TGTGCCAGTAGTGGACAGGGCACTGCCGAAAAACTGTTTTTT. This gives the protein CASSGQGTAEKLFF.

The J gene is TRBJ2-5, the V gene TRBV28; 9 bases line up with TRBD1. Germline CDR1 reads MDHEN; CDR2 reads SYDVKM. The CDR3 is made up of 15 amino acids. Trimming removed 2 bases from V and 0 bases from J; junction bases left unmatched: 1. CDR3 sequence (DNA): TGTGCCAGCAGTTTAGGGACAGGGTACCAAGAGACCCAGTACTTC. Its translation is CASSLGTGYQETQYF. Looking up the rest from reference TRBV28 and TRBJ2-5 gives the full variable domain: DVKVTQSSRYLVKRTGEKVFLECVQDMDHENMFWYRQDPGLGLRLIYFSYDVKMKEKGDIPEGYSVSREKKERFSLILESASTNQTSMYLCASSLGTGYQETQYFGPGTRLLVL.

The chain has TRBV6-5 and TRBJ1-3; D call uncertain. Germline V gives CDR1 MNHEY, CDR2 SVGAGI. This CDR3 is built from 13 residues. V was shortened by 6 bases and J by 4 bases, with 10 bases between the two germline ends. CDR3 coding DNA: TGTGCCAGCAGCCCCCGGTTAGGAAACACCATATATTTT. Translated, it gives CASSPRLGNTIYF.

The gene calls are TRBV5-1 and TRBJ1-2; possible D gene TRBD1, 5 bases. With 0 bases removed from V and 8 bases from J, the gap between germline ends came to 14 bases. CDR3 length equals 14 residues. Germline V gene sequence: CDR1 SGHRS, CDR2 YFSETQ. For the CDR3, the DNA is TGCGCCAGCAGCTTGGGACAGCGGGATTACGGCTACACCTTC. It is translated as CASSLGQRDYGYTF.

In its sample, this clone was seen once. The chain has TRBV27 and TRBJ2-2, with D unclear. The CDR3 runs to 12 residues. Trimming stripped 5 bases from V and 8 bases from J, with 9 bases between. Germline V lookup: CDR1 MNHEY, CDR2 SMNVEV (reference sequence). The CDR3 loop is CASSDRAGELFF. CDR3 coding DNA: TGTGCCAGCAGTGATCGCGCGGGGGAGCTGTTTTTT.

The chain employs TRBV7-9 and TRBJ2-2; 8 positions agree with TRBD1. The CDR3 extends over 13 amino acids. The V gene's germline CDR1 is SEHNR and CDR2 FQNEAQ (reference sequence). J gave up 5 bases and V 7 bases, and 3 bases lay outside the gene matches. CDR3 nucleotide sequence: TGTGCCAGCACGACAGGGGAAACCGGGGAGCTGTTTTTT. This codes for CASTTGETGELFF.

The J gene is TRBJ1-5, the V gene TRBV2; TRBD1 might be the D (6 bases). V gave up 9 bases and J gave up 1 base, with 16 bases separating them. CDR1 is SNHLY, CDR2 FYNNEI, per germline. This CDR3 contains 15 residues. CDR3 sequence (DNA): TGTGCCAGTAACAGGGAGAGAGTCAGCAATCAGCCCCAGCATTTT. Amino acids: CASNRERVSNQPQHF.

This clone has a count of ten or more. The V call is TRBV5-1, the J call TRBJ1-2; 7 nucleotides match TRBD1. The germline CDR1 and CDR2 sequences are SGHRS and YFSETQ. The length of the CDR3 is 15 residues. V was clipped by 4 bases and J by 4 bases; unmatched bases: 10. The CDR3 nucleotides are TGCGCCAGCAGCACCGATCCCGGGACAGCCTATGGCTACACCTTC. Translated, it gives CASSTDPGTAYGYTF.

This clone has just one count. The J gene is TRBJ2-1, the V gene TRBV19; the D is unclear. CDR1 LNHDA and CDR2 SQIVND come from the germline V gene (reference sequence). The V end was cut by 3 bases, the J end by 5 bases, with 11 bases between. The CDR3 runs 14 residues. The CDR3 reads CASSILSPDNEQFF. The CDR3 DNA reads as TGTGCCAGTAGTATCTTATCCCCTGACAATGAGCAGTTCTTC.

V usage is TRBV5-6 and J usage is TRBJ2-3, with 7 nucleotides matching TRBD2. The CDR3 has 17 amino acids. Trimming cost V 7 bases and J 3 bases; bases outside gene matches: 17. The germline V gene encodes CDR1 SGHDT and CDR2 YYEEEE. The CDR3, as DNA: TGTGCCAGCCTCAAACACTTGCGGCAGGGAGGGACAGATACGCAGTATTTT. It encodes CASLKHLRQGGTDTQYF.

CDR3 in amino acids: CASSAGLAGGFPYEQYF. CDR3 nucleotides: TGTGCCAGCAGCGCGGGACTAGCGGGGGGCTTTCCCTACGAGCAGTACTTC. This chain uses TRBV11-2 with TRBJ2-7; 15 bases are shared with TRBD2. Losses at the gene ends were 5 bases for V and 2 bases for J; bases not matched to a gene: 7. Germline CDR1 and CDR2: SGHAT and FQNNGV. The CDR3 has 17 amino acids.

The gene calls are TRBV6-1 and TRBJ1-2, with TRBD1 as a possible D gene (5 bases). V shed 0 bases and J shed 3 bases, with 11 bases lying between them. The CDR3 contains 15 residues. CDR1 is MNHNS and CDR2 is SASEGT in the germline V gene. CDR3 region: CASSEAGGGYYGYTF. For the CDR3, the DNA is TGTGCCAGCAGTGAAGCGGGGGGAGGGTACTATGGCTACACCTTC.

This chain connects TRBV5-4 to TRBJ2-3; a weak D match, TRBD2 (6 bases). Germline CDR1 reads SGHNT; CDR2 reads YYREEE (reference sequence). Trimming left V 1 base short and J 0 bases short, with 15 bases between. This CDR3 spans 17 amino acids. CDR3 region: CASSLRRSGSSTDTQYF. CDR3 in DNA: TGTGCCAGCAGCTTGCGCCGTAGCGGTTCTAGCACAGATACGCAGTATTTT.

The rearrangement joins TRBV28 to TRBJ1-1; D gene unclear. Trimming pared 5 bases from V and 1 base from J, leaving 17 bases between. Germline V gene sequence: CDR1 MDHEN, CDR2 SYDVKM. The CDR3 runs 16 residues. The CDR3 region has the DNA TGTGCCAGCAGTCTAACGGGAGGGTTCTGGAACACTGAAGCTTTCTTT. Its protein product is CASSLTGGFWNTEAFF.

The chain has TRBV28 and TRBJ1-3, with D possibly matching TRBD1 (6 bases). The CDR3 spans 14 residues. The germline CDR1 and CDR2 sequences are MDHEN and SYDVKM. V was shortened by 6 bases and J by 1 base, with 10 bases between the two germline ends. CDR3 DNA: TGTGCCAGCAGGGAAGGGGGATCTGGAAACACCATATATTTT. Its translation: CASREGGSGNTIYF. Full variable domain (remainder filled in from reference TRBV28 and TRBJ1-3): DVKVTQSSRYLVKRTGEKVFLECVQDMDHENMFWYRQDPGLGLRLIYFSYDVKMKEKGDIPEGYSVSREKKERFSLILESASTNQTSMYLCASREGGSGNTIYFGEGSWLTVV.

This chain links TRBV7-9 with TRBJ2-1; the match to TRBD2 covers 9 bases. Trimming took 1 base from V and 12 from J; bases not matched to a gene: 19. The CDR3 has 18 residues. The germline V gene has CDR1 SEHNR and CDR2 FQNEAQ (reference sequence). The CDR3 loop reads CASSLGGRSGSMRGRQFF. Here the CDR3 DNA reads TGTGCCAGCAGCTTAGGGGGGCGTAGCGGGAGTATGCGTGGAAGGCAGTTCTTC. The whole variable domain, filled in from reference TRBV7-9 and TRBJ2-1, reads DTGVSQNPRHKITKRGQNVTFRCDPISEHNRLYWYRQTLGQGPEFLTYFQNEAQLEKSRLLSDRFSAERPKGSFSTLEIQRTEQGDSAMYLCASSLGGRSGSMRGRQFFGPGTRLTVL.

The chain employs TRBV11-2 and TRBJ2-3, with D possibly matching TRBD1 (5 bases). Trimming shortened V by 5 bases and J by 1 base, and 13 bases separated the two germline ends. The CDR3 is 15 amino acids. Germline CDR1 reads SGHAT; CDR2 reads FQNNGV. The CDR3 DNA is TGTGCCAGCAGCGTACAGGTATCGGGCACAGATACGCAGTATTTT. Translating it yields CASSVQVSGTDTQYF.

The chain recombines TRBV11-2 with TRBJ1-1; no reliable D call. CDR1 SGHAT and CDR2 FQNNGV come from the germline V gene. This CDR3 is 15 amino acids long. Trimming cost V 4 bases and J 0 bases, with 12 bases left between them. CDR3 region: CASSYRSQVNTEAFF. The DNA of the CDR3 is TGTGCCAGCAGCTACCGGAGTCAAGTGAACACTGAAGCTTTCTTT. Filled out from reference TRBV11-2 and TRBJ1-1, the complete variable domain reads EAGVAQSPRYKIIEKRQSVAFWCNPISGHATLYWYQQILGQGPKLLIQFQNNGVVDDSQLPKDRFSAERLKGVDSTLKIQPAKLEDSAVYLCASSYRSQVNTEAFFGQGTRLTVV.

The CDR3: CASSYGAASPLHF. The CDR3 nucleotides are TGTGCCAGCAGTTACGGGGCGGCTTCACCCCTCCACTTT. The chain couples TRBV6-5 to TRBJ1-6, with a weak D call TRBD1 (5 bases). Trimming removed 2 bases from V and 9 bases from J, with 8 bases in between. Germline-derived CDR1 and CDR2 are MNHEY and SVGAGI. The CDR3 covers 13 residues.

The V and J genes are TRBV30 and TRBJ1-1; D unresolved. Germline CDR1 and CDR2: GTSNPN and SVGIG (reference sequence). V lost 0 bases and J 5 bases, leaving 13 bases between the germline ends. This CDR3 is built from 14 residues. DNA of the CDR3: TGTGCCTGGAGTGTAGGAGGGAGTGGTACTGAAGCTTTCTTT. It specifies CAWSVGGSGTEAFF.

This chain joins TRBV5-1 and TRBJ1-6; TRBD1 agrees at 10 bases. The CDR3 covers 15 residues. V lost 4 bases to trimming and J lost 6 bases; unmatched junction nucleotides: 4. In germline, CDR1 is SGHRS, CDR2 YFSETQ. The CDR3 sequence is CASSEGQGPNSPLHF. CDR3 sequence (DNA): TGCGCCAGCAGCGAGGGACAGGGGCCTAATTCACCCCTCCACTTT.

J is TRBJ1-1 and V is TRBV19, with 7 bases fitting TRBD1. The CDR3 extends over 14 amino acids. Germline V CDR1 and CDR2: LNHDA, SQIVND (reference sequence). V lost 8 bases, J lost 1 base, and 7 bases stayed unmatched. CDR3 bases: TGTGCCAGTCGGGTGGGGGACAGGAACACTGAAGCTTTCTTT. It is translated as CASRVGDRNTEAFF.

The chain has TRBV5-4 and TRBJ1-4; maybe TRBD1 (6 bases). Germline V gene data show CDR1 as SGHNT and CDR2 as YYREEE (reference sequence). The CDR3 is 13 residues long. Trimming removed 0 bases from V and 7 bases from J, with 7 bases in between. The DNA of the CDR3 is TGTGCCAGCAGCTTGGACAGGGTTGAAAAACTGTTTTTT. Its protein is CASSLDRVEKLFF.

This clone has just one count. V and J are TRBV3-1 (or the pseudogene TRBV3-2) and TRBJ2-7; D ambiguous. The CDR3 is 14 residues long. Germline CDR1 LGHDT, CDR2 YNNKEL (reference sequence). V was pared by 0 bases and J by 6 bases, with 12 bases between. CDR3 in DNA: TGTGCCAGCAGCCAAGATCGGGTATCAGCCGAGCAGTACTTC. It encodes CASSQDRVSAEQYF.

CDR3 DNA sequence: TGTGCCTGGAAGGACTTAGCGGTGAACACCGGGGAGCTGTTTTTT. Protein sequence: CAWKDLAVNTGELFF. This chain joins TRBV30 and TRBJ2-2, with D possibly being TRBD2 (6 bases). The CDR3 spans 15 residues. Germline V gene sequence: CDR1 GTSNPN, CDR2 SVGIG (reference sequence). Trimming took off 4 bases at V and 1 base at J, with 13 bases between the two ends.

J is TRBJ2-7 and V is TRBV3-1 (or the pseudogene TRBV3-2); D may be TRBD2 (6 bases). Germline V gives CDR1 LGHDT, CDR2 YNNKEL (reference sequence). The V end was cut by 0 bases, the J end by 5 bases, with 23 bases between. The CDR3 runs to 18 residues. CDR3 loop: CASSQDQKRAVRGDEQYF. The CDR3 region has the DNA TGTGCCAGCAGCCAAGATCAAAAGCGGGCCGTTCGAGGCGACGAGCAGTACTTC.